This T cell receptor (beta chain) was documented in a study of blood T cell repertoires in COVID-19. Overall study: Acute and convalescent COVID-19 specimens originated in the United States, Italy and Spain. The cDNA or gDNA used as material had been derived from T cells, B-cell-depleted T cells, or PBMCs.

Method: immunoSEQ multiplex PCR; TCRdb's copy keeps in-frame clones and lacks some. The repertoire includes about 260,000 clones, roughly 86% of them detected once, and approximately 2.3% sits in the top ten. The origin of this receptor is a woman aged 50 to 65 with acute or convalescent COVID-19. Sequenced material: peripheral blood.

CDR3 amino acids: CASSEGLAGVAYNEQFF. The DNA of the CDR3 is TGTGCCAGCAGCGAGGGACTAGCGGGAGTTGCCTACAATGAGCAGTTCTTC. The genes are TRBV9 and TRBJ2-1; 14 bases align to TRBD2. The CDR3 consists of 17 residues. With 3 bases clipped from V and 2 bases from J, the junction kept 4 bases outside the gene matches. Germline V gene sequence: CDR1 SGDLS, CDR2 YYNGEE.